These 28 T cell receptor beta chains were all obtained from the same sample, sequenced in a study of T cells in Graves' hyperthyroidism and ophthalmopathy. RNA transcripts provided the source from which TCR beta CDR3 regions were amplified. The HTBI set primed first-round TCR CDR3 RT-PCR. TCRdb re-analysed the multiplex PCR reads in MiXCR, keeping a single row per CDR3 protein. The sample lists 400,000 or so distinct CDR3 sequences; over 12% were seen once. Sequenced sample: blood. The receptors were sampled from an older woman with Graves' ophthalmopathy.

In the case of this clonotype: This may be a read error: a much more frequent sequence differs by one nucleotide. V and J are TRBV3-1 and TRBJ2-1; TRBD2 aligns across 13 bases. The CDR3 totals 15 residues. V lost 3 bases and J lost 9; bases outside the gene matches: 5. Germline V lookup: CDR1 LGHDT, CDR2 YNNKEL (reference sequence). CDR3 protein: CASSHGLAGESEQFF. CDR3 coding DNA: TGTGCCAGCAGCCACGGACTAGCGGGAGAATCTGAGCAGTTCTTC.

This clonotype was picked up many times. V and J are TRBV18 and TRBJ2-5; D call uncertain. Germline V CDR1 and CDR2: KGHSH, LQKENI. V was shortened by 3 bases and J by 4 bases, with 12 bases between the two germline ends. This CDR3 comprises 14 residues. Here the CDR3 reads CASSPTSTPETQYF. In DNA, the CDR3 is TGTGCCAGCTCACCGACATCGACCCCAGAGACCCAGTACTTC.

This clonotype was seen at least ten times. The chain uses TRBV6-5 and TRBJ2-3, with D possibly being TRBD1 (6 bases). The CDR3 has 13 residues. The germline gives CDR1 MNHEY, CDR2 SVGAGI. Deletions cut 2 bases from V and 4 bases from J, with 7 bases between. CDR3 DNA: TGTGCCAGCAGTTACGAGGGGGCAGATACGCAGTATTTT. Encoded protein: CASSYEGADTQYF.

This clonotype was picked up many times. The chain carries TRBV5-1 and TRBJ2-7, with 7 bases identical to TRBD1. Germline CDR1 SGHRS, CDR2 YFSETQ. V was clipped by 2 bases and J by 5 bases; unmatched bases: 1. The CDR3 sequence is 12 residues long. CDR3 DNA: TGCGCCAGCAGCTTACAGGGGAACGAGCAGTACTTC. This sequence encodes CASSLQGNEQYF.

This clonotype has at least ten counts. This sequence joins TRBV7-2 and TRBJ2-3; D is unclear. The CDR3 consists of 15 residues. V shed 1 base and J shed 1 base, with 9 bases lying between them. Germline V gives CDR1 SGHTA, CDR2 FQGNSA. The chain's CDR3 is CASSLGVAGTDTQYF. CDR3 DNA: TGTGCCAGCAGCTTAGGTGTGGCTGGCACAGATACGCAGTATTTT.

The rearrangement uses TRBV2 and TRBJ2-7; 11 nucleotides align to TRBD2. The CDR3 extends over 14 amino acids. J gave up 4 bases and V 5 bases, and 4 bases lay outside the gene matches. The germline gives CDR1 SNHLY, CDR2 FYNNEI. CDR3: CASSFTSGRYEQYF. CDR3 DNA: TGTGCCAGCAGTTTTACTAGCGGGAGATACGAGCAGTACTTC.

This clonotype was detected many times. J is TRBJ2-5 and V is TRBV20-1, with 8 bases identical to TRBD1. Unmatched junction bases numbered 5, after V lost 3 bases and J lost 2 bases. This CDR3 is built from 14 residues. The germline V gene has CDR1 DFQATT and CDR2 SNEGSKA (reference sequence). The CDR3 region is CSARGDRTQETQYF. CDR3 DNA: TGCAGTGCTAGGGGGGACAGGACTCAAGAGACCCAGTACTTC.

This clonotype was detected only a few times. The V and J genes are TRBV6-1 and TRBJ2-1; 8 nucleotides line up with TRBD2. V shed 8 bases, J shed 4 bases, and the junction held 7 bases outside the gene matches. Germline CDR1 MNHNS, CDR2 SASEGT. The CDR3 loop spans 14 amino acids. CDR3 protein: CASWSGSGYNEQFF. The CDR3, as DNA: TGTGCCAGCTGGAGCGGGAGCGGGTACAATGAGCAGTTCTTC.

This clonotype was detected ten times or more. CDR3 in DNA: TGTGCCAGCAGGCCTAGGGCAAACTACAATGAGCAGTTCTTC. This codes for CASRPRANYNEQFF. V gene TRBV28 combines with J gene TRBJ2-1; unclear D gene. CDR1 is MDHEN and CDR2 is SYDVKM in the germline V gene. The CDR3 covers 14 residues. Trimming removed 6 bases from V and 3 bases from J, with 12 bases in between. The full variable domain, with the rest looked up from reference TRBV28 and TRBJ2-1, is DVKVTQSSRYLVKRTGEKVFLECVQDMDHENMFWYRQDPGLGLRLIYFSYDVKMKEKGDIPEGYSVSREKKERFSLILESASTNQTSMYLCASRPRANYNEQFFGPGTRLTVL.

With regard to this clonotype: A much larger clone differs by one base, so this may be a read error. The chain links TRBV13 to TRBJ2-4; tentative D call: TRBD1 (6 bases). The CDR3 has 12 residues. CDR1 and CDR2 from the germline V gene are PRHDT and FYEKMQ (reference sequence). CDR3 sequence: CVSSMDTGIQYF. The CDR3 DNA reads TGTGTCAGCAGCATGGACACAGGGATTCAGTACTTC. Variable domain in full (rest from reference TRBV13 and TRBJ2-4): AAGVIQSPRHLIKEKRETATLKCYPIPRHDTVYWYQQGPGQDPQFLISFYEKMQSDKGSIPDRFSAQQFSDYHSELNMSSLELGDSALYFCVSSMDTGIQYFGAGTRLSVL.

This clonotype has at least ten counts. The V gene is TRBV2, the J gene TRBJ2-7; 7 nucleotides align to TRBD1. The trim removed 1 base at V and 6 bases at J, leaving 3 bases unmatched. This CDR3 has 13 amino acids. The germline V gene has CDR1 SNHLY and CDR2 FYNNEI. In DNA form, the CDR3 reads TGTGCCAGCAGTGAAGGGACAGGACTCGAGCAGTACTTC. It codes for CASSEGTGLEQYF.

This clonotype was recorded at least ten times. J is TRBJ2-3 and V is TRBV7-3; TRBD2 agrees at 9 bases. Germline CDR1 reads SGHTA; CDR2 reads FQGTGA. Unmatched junction bases numbered 5, after V lost 2 bases and J lost 2 bases. CDR3 length: 16 residues. CDR3 protein: CASSLSSGTDTDTQYF. The DNA for the CDR3 is TGTGCCAGCAGCTTATCTAGCGGGACGGACACAGATACGCAGTATTTT. Together with reference TRBV7-3 and TRBJ2-3, the CDR3 gives the full variable domain: GAGVSQTPSNKVTEKGKYVELRCDPISGHTALYWYRQSLGQGPEFLIYFQGTGAADDSGLPNDRFFAVRPEGSVSTLKIQRTERGDSAVYLCASSLSSGTDTDTQYFGPGTRLTVL.

The sample holds a few counts of this clonotype. This sequence joins TRBV6-1 and TRBJ1-5, with D possibly being TRBD1 (6 bases). Germline assignment: CDR1 MNHNS and CDR2 SASEGT. The CDR3 has 15 residues. The germline V and J ends were trimmed by 5 bases and 0 bases, with 11 bases remaining between them. The DNA for the CDR3 is TGTGCCAGCAGTCCCGGGACACCTAGCAATCAGCCCCAGCATTTT. This translates into CASSPGTPSNQPQHF.

V is TRBV2 and J is TRBJ2-7; 7 bases are shared with TRBD2. CDR1 and CDR2 from the germline V gene are SNHLY and FYNNEI. Trimming took 8 bases from V and 7 from J; bases not matched to a gene: 29. This CDR3 contains 19 residues. The CDR3 spells CASGQDWRGRREILVEQYF. CDR3 nucleotide sequence: TGTGCCAGCGGCCAAGATTGGAGGGGAAGGCGGGAGATCCTGGTGGAGCAGTACTTC.

This clonotype was recorded once. The rearrangement uses TRBV2 and TRBJ1-5; D gene unclear. The V end was cut by 1 base, the J end by 6 bases, with 16 bases between. The V gene's germline CDR1 is SNHLY and CDR2 FYNNEI. CDR3 length equals 16 residues. CDR3 in amino acids: CASSEVISLPVQPQHF. The CDR3 region has the DNA TGTGCCAGCAGTGAAGTAATAAGTCTGCCGGTTCAGCCCCAGCATTTT.

This clonotype has ten or more counts. The CDR3 spells CASSSRHLNTEAFF. CDR3 bases: TGTGCCAGCAGTTCAAGACACTTGAACACTGAAGCTTTCTTT. The chain recombines TRBV12-3 or TRBV12-4 with TRBJ1-1; D gene unclear. The CDR3 is 14 amino acids. V gave up 4 bases and J gave up 0 bases, with 9 bases separating them.

This clonotype was observed a handful of times. The chain is built from TRBV20-1 and TRBJ2-7, with D hard to call. V lost 5 bases, J lost 1 base, and 21 bases lay in between. The CDR3 is made up of 16 amino acids. The germline gives CDR1 DFQATT, CDR2 SNEGSKA (reference sequence). DNA of the CDR3: TGCAGTGCTCCATCCCACCCGACTCGATTGTCCTACGAGCAGTACTTC. The encoded protein is CSAPSHPTRLSYEQYF.

This clonotype was picked up a small number of times. The chain is built from TRBV20-1 and TRBJ2-1; 13 bases map to TRBD2. V lost 6 bases, J lost 5 bases, and 7 bases stayed unmatched. This CDR3 contains 15 residues. Germline loops: CDR1 DFQATT, CDR2 SNEGSKA (reference sequence). The CDR3, as DNA: TGCAGTGCCTCCACGGGACTAGCGGGAAACAATGAGCAGTTCTTC. Translating it yields CSASTGLAGNNEQFF.

This clonotype was seen many times. The rearrangement links TRBV28 to TRBJ2-7, with D possibly matching TRBD1 (6 bases). In germline, CDR1 is MDHEN, CDR2 SYDVKM. This CDR3 comprises 12 residues. Trimming shortened V by 6 bases and J by 4 bases, and 10 bases separated the two germline ends. The CDR3 loop reads CASSQGQYEQYF. CDR3 in DNA: TGTGCCAGCAGCCAAGGACAGTACGAGCAGTACTTC.

In this sample, this clonotype turned up a few times. A read error may produce the germline difference seen at one junction end. The genes are TRBV10-2 and TRBJ1-5; D unresolved. This CDR3 is built from 14 residues. Germline CDR1 and CDR2: WSHSY and SAAADI. CDR3 sequence reads: CASSDSNSNQPQHF. The CDR3 coding sequence is TGCGCCAGCAGTGACAGCAATAGCAATCAGCCCCAGCACTTT.

This clonotype was counted at least ten times. The CDR3 sequence is CASSPPNQETQYF. CDR3 coding DNA: TGTGCCAGCTCACCACCGAACCAAGAGACCCAGTACTTC. The gene calls are TRBV18 and TRBJ2-5; D remains ambiguous. V was trimmed by 0 bases and J by 0 bases, leaving 2 bases between them. The germline V gene encodes CDR1 KGHSH and CDR2 LQKENI. The CDR3 sequence is 13 residues long.

This clonotype was counted a few times. An end of the junction differs from the germline gene, which may be a read error. V and J are TRBV10-3 and TRBJ2-7; TRBD2 might be the D (6 bases). The V gene's germline CDR1 is ENHRY and CDR2 SYGVKD. The CDR3 length is 14 residues. The chain's CDR3 is CAISESGGTGSSDF. The CDR3 DNA is TGTGCCATCAGTGAATCTGGGGGGACTGGGAGCAGTGACTTC.

This clonotype was counted a few times. The rearrangement joins TRBV19 to TRBJ2-1, with 11 bases matching TRBD2. The CDR3 extends over 17 amino acids. The J segment lost 9 bases and the V segment lost 0 bases, leaving 10 bases of the junction unmatched. CDR1 and CDR2 from the germline V gene are LNHDA and SQIVND (reference sequence). CDR3 amino acids: CASSIDGGSGRAGEQFF. In nucleotides, the CDR3 is TGTGCCAGTAGTATAGATGGAGGTAGCGGGAGGGCGGGTGAGCAGTTCTTC.

The rearrangement joins TRBV5-1 to TRBJ2-7; D remains unclear. Trimming removed 4 bases at V and 0 bases at J, with 11 bases between. CDR3 length: 14 amino acids. Germline CDR1 and CDR2: SGHRS and YFSETQ. CDR3 nucleotides: TGCGCCAGCAGCAGAGGTGGGGACTCCTACGAGCAGTACTTC. Translating it yields CASSRGGDSYEQYF.

Details on this clonotype: This may come from a read error, since a much larger clone is one base off. The chain is built from TRBV6-2 or TRBV6-3 and TRBJ2-5, with D maybe TRBD1 (6 bases). The V gene's germline CDR1 is MNHEY and CDR2 SVGEGT. Trimming cost V 5 bases and J 5 bases, with 12 bases left between them. The CDR3 is 13 residues long. CDR3 sequence (DNA): TGTGCCAGCAGTGTACAGGGTGGGGAGACCCAGTACTTC. This encodes CASSVQGGETQYF.

This clonotype was seen more than once but under ten times. The chain carries TRBV29-1 and TRBJ2-7, with 11 nucleotides matching TRBD2. The CDR3 length is 13 residues. The J segment lost 2 bases and the V segment lost 4 bases, leaving 1 base of the junction unmatched. CDR1 and CDR2 (germline): SQVTM, ANQGSEA. The CDR3 nucleotides read TGCAGCGTTGGGGGACTAGCGGCCTACGAGCAGTACTTC. Translated: CSVGGLAAYEQYF.

The V call is TRBV20-1, the J call TRBJ2-5; 8 nucleotides agree with TRBD1. Germline lookup yields CDR1 DFQATT and CDR2 SNEGSKA (reference sequence). The CDR3 sequence is 12 residues long. J lost 5 bases, V lost 5 bases, and 4 bases had no gene match. This chain's CDR3 is CSADRTGETQYF. CDR3 in DNA: TGCAGTGCTGACCGGACAGGGGAGACCCAGTACTTC.

There are many counts of this clonotype. The chain joins TRBV4-1 to TRBJ2-1; D unclear. The CDR3 length is 12 residues. Germline lookup yields CDR1 MGHRA and CDR2 YSYEKL. Trimming removed 6 bases from V and 8 bases from J, with 11 bases in between. CDR3 DNA: TGCGCCAGCAGTCAAACGGGTGATGAGCAGTTCTTC. Amino acids: CASSQTGDEQFF.